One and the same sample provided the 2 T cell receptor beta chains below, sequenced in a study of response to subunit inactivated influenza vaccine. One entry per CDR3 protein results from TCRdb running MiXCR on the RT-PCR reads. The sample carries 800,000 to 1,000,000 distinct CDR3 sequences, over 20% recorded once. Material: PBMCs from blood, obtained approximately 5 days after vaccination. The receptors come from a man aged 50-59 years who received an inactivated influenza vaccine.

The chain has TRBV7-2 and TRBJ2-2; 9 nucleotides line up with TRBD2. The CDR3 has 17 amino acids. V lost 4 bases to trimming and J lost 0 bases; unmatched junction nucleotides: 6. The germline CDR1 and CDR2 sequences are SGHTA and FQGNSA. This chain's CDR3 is CASSYLAGAPNTGELFF. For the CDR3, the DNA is TGTGCCAGCAGCTACTTAGCGGGGGCGCCGAACACCGGGGAGCTGTTTTTT.

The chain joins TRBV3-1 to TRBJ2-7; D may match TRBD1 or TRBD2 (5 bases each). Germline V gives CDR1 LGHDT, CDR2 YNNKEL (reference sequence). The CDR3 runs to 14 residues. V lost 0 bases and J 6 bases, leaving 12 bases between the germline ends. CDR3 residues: CASSQDGRAGEQYF. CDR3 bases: TGTGCCAGCAGCCAAGATGGCAGGGCGGGCGAGCAGTACTTC.